Below are 5 T cell receptor beta chains sequenced from a single sample in a study of T cells in Graves' hyperthyroidism and ophthalmopathy. Amplification of TCR beta CDR3 regions was performed using RNA transcripts as template. The primer set for the first-round RT-PCR of the TCR CDR3 was HTBI. MiXCR, applied by TCRdb to the multiplex PCR reads, yields one record per CDR3 protein. The sample holds about 480,000 distinct CDR3 sequences, approximately 15% seen once. Specimen: blood. Receptors were obtained from a young woman with Graves' hyperthyroidism.

The chain links TRBV6-1 to TRBJ2-3; D possibly matches TRBD1 or TRBD2 (6 bases each). The CDR3 consists of 17 residues. Germline V gives CDR1 MNHNS, CDR2 SASEGT. V lost 7 bases, J lost 5 bases, and 25 bases lay in between. The CDR3, as DNA: TGTGCCAGCACTCTCATGGGGGGCCTCGGGTCTAGAGATACGCAGTATTTT. It codes for CASTLMGGLGSRDTQYF.

The chain combines TRBV5-5 with TRBJ2-1; the D is unclear. This CDR3 is built from 16 residues. Germline CDR1 is SGHKS and CDR2 is YYEKEE (reference sequence). V shed 0 bases and J shed 5 bases, with 15 bases lying between them. CDR3 region: CASSLGGSRVNNEQFF. CDR3 DNA: TGTGCCAGCAGCTTGGGGGGTAGTCGCGTAAACAATGAGCAGTTCTTC.

In its sample, this clonotype was seen many times. The CDR3 here is CSATSPQGYGYTF. Written as DNA, the CDR3 is TGCAGCGCCACTAGTCCCCAGGGCTATGGCTACACCTTC. This chain links TRBV29-1 with TRBJ1-2; D possibly corresponds to TRBD1 (5 bases). The CDR3 has 13 residues. Trimming cost V 7 bases and J 4 bases, with 16 bases left between them. CDR1 and CDR2 (germline): SQVTM, ANQGSEA.

This clonotype was detected many times. The chain uses TRBV2 and TRBJ2-7, with unresolved D. Deletions cut 3 bases from V and 2 bases from J, with 8 bases between. CDR1 is SNHLY and CDR2 is FYNNEI in the germline V gene. CDR3 length equals 13 residues. The CDR3 DNA sequence: TGTGCCAGCAGTGAGATTGGCACCTACGAGCAGTACGTC. This gives the protein CASSEIGTYEQYV.

This clonotype was seen more than once but under ten times. CDR3: CASSLFLGVAESTDTQYF. DNA for the CDR3: TGTGCCAGCAGCTTGTTCCTTGGTGTAGCGGAAAGCACAGATACGCAGTATTTT. The chain joins TRBV5-6 to TRBJ2-3; D perhaps matches TRBD2 (6 bases). This CDR3 has 18 amino acids. In germline, CDR1 is SGHDT, CDR2 YYEEEE. Trimming pared 1 base from V and 0 bases from J, leaving 18 bases between.